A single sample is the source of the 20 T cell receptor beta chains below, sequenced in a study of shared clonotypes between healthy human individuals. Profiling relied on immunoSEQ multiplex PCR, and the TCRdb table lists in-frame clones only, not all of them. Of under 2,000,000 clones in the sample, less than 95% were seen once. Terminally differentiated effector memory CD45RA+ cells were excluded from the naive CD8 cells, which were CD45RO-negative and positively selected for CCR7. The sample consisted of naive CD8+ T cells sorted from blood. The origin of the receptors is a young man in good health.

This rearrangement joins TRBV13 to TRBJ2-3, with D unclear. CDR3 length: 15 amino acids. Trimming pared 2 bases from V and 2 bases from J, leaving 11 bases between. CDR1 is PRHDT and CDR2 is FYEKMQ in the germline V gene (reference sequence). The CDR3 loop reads CASSLMFPATDTQYF. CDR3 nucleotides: TGTGCCAGCAGCTTAATGTTCCCGGCCACAGATACGCAGTATTTT.

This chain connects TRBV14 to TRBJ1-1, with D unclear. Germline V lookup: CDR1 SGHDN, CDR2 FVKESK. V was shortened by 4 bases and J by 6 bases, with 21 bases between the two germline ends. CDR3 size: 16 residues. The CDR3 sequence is CASSRRGTTLFPEAFF. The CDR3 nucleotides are TGTGCCAGCAGCCGCCGAGGTACTACCCTTTTCCCTGAAGCTTTCTTT.

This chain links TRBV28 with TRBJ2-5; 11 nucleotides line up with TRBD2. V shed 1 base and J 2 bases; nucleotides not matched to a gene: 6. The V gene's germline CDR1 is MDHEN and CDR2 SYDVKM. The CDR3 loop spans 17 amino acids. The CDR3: CASSLFLAGGIQETQYF. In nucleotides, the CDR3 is TGTGCCAGCAGTTTATTTCTAGCGGGAGGTATTCAAGAGACCCAGTACTTC.

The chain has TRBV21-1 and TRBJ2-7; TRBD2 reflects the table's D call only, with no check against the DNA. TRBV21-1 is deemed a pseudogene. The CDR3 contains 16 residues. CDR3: CASSKGEGGKSYEQYF. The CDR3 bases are TGTGCCAGCAGCAAAGGCGAGGGAGGGAAGAGCTACGAGCAGTACTTC.

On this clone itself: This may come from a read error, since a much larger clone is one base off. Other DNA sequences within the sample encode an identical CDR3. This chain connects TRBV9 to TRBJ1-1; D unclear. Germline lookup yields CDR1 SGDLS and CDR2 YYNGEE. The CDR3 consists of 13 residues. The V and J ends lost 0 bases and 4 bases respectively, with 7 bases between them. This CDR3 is CASSVGVSTEAFF. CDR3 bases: TGTGCCAGCAGCGTAGGGGTGAGCACTGAAGCTTTCTTT.

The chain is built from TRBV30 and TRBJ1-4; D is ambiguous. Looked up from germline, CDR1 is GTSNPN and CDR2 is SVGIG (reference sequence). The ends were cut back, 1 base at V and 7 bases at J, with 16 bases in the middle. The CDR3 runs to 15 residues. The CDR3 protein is CAWSGGSHGSEKLFF. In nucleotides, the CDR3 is TGTGCCTGGAGTGGAGGGAGTCACGGGAGTGAAAAACTGTTTTTT.

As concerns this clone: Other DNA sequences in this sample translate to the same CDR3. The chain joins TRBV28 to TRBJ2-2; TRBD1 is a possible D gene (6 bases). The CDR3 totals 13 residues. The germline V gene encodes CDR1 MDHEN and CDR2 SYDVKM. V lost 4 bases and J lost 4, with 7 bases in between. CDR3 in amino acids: CASSYRVTGELFF. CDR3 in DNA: TGTGCCAGCAGTTACAGGGTCACCGGGGAGCTGTTTTTT. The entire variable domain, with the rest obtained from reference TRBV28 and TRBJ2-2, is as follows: DVKVTQSSRYLVKRTGEKVFLECVQDMDHENMFWYRQDPGLGLRLIYFSYDVKMKEKGDIPEGYSVSREKKERFSLILESASTNQTSMYLCASSYRVTGELFFGEGSRLTVL.

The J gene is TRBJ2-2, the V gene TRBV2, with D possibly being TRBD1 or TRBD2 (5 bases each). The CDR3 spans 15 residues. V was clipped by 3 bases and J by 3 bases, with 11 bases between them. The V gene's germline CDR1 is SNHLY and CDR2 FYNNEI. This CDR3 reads CASSDGDPYTGELFF. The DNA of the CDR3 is TGTGCCAGCAGTGATGGGGACCCGTACACCGGGGAGCTGTTTTTT.

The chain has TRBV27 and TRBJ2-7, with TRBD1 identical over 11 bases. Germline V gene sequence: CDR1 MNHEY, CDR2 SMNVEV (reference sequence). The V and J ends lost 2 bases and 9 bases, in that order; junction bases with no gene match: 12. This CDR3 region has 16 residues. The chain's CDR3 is CASSLTLPDRGLAQYF. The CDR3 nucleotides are TGTGCCAGCAGTTTAACCCTACCGGACAGGGGGCTAGCGCAGTACTTC.

CDR3 loop: CASSLGSQDYGYTF. The CDR3 nucleotides read TGTGCCAGCAGCTTGGGGTCCCAAGACTATGGCTACACCTTC. The chain couples TRBV5-6 to TRBJ1-2; D is ambiguous. Trimming took off 0 bases at V and 3 bases at J, with 9 bases between the two ends. The CDR3 length is 14 residues. From germline, CDR1 is SGHDT and CDR2 YYEEEE.

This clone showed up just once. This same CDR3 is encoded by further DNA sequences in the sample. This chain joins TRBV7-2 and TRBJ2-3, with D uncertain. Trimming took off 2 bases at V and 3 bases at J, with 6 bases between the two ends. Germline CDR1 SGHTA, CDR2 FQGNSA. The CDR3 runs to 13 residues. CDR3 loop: CASSLLRTDTQYF. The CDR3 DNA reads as TGTGCCAGCAGCTTACTCCGTACAGATACGCAGTATTTT.

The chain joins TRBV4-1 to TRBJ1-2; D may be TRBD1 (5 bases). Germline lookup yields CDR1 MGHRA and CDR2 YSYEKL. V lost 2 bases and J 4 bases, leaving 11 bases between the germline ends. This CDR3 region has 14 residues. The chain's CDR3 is CASSQLQGGYGYTF. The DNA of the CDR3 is TGCGCCAGCAGCCAACTTCAGGGTGGCTATGGCTACACCTTC.

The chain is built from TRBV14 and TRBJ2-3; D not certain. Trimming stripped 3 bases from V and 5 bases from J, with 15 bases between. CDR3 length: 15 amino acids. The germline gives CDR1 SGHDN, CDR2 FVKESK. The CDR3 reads CASSQWTTPQDTQYF. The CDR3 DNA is TGTGCCAGCAGCCAGTGGACGACACCCCAAGATACGCAGTATTTT.

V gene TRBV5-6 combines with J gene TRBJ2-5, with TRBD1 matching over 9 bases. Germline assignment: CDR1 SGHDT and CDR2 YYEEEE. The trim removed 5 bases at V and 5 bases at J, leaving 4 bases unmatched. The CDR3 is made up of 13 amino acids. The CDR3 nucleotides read TGTGCCAGCAGTAGGGACAGGGCGGAGACCCAGTACTTC. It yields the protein CASSRDRAETQYF. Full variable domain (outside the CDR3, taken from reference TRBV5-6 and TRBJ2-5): DAGVTQSPTHLIKTRGQQVTLRCSPKSGHDTVSWYQQALGQGPQFIFQYYEEEERQRGNFPDRFSGHQFPNYSSELNVNALLLGDSALYLCASSRDRAETQYFGPGTRLLVL.

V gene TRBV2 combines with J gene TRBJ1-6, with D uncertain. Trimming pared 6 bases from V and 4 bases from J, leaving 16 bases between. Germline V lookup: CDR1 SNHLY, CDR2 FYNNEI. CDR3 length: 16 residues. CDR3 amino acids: CASRVAVGGYNSPLHF. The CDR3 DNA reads TGTGCCAGCAGAGTGGCGGTGGGAGGATATAATTCACCCCTCCACTTT. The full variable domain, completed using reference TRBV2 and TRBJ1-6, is EPEVTQTPSHQVTQMGQEVILRCVPISNHLYFYWYRQILGQKVEFLVSFYNNEISEKSEIFDDQFSVERPDGSNFTLKIRSTKLEDSAMYFCASRVAVGGYNSPLHFGNGTRLTVT.

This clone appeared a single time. In DNA, the CDR3 is TGTGCCAGCATGACTCCCGGGACAGGGGAAGGTGGCTACACCTTC. It codes for CASMTPGTGEGGYTF. This sequence joins TRBV27 and TRBJ1-2; 10 bases fit TRBD1. Germline V lookup: CDR1 MNHEY, CDR2 SMNVEV (reference sequence). The J segment lost 7 bases and the V segment lost 7 bases, leaving 12 bases of the junction unmatched. This CDR3 has 15 residues.

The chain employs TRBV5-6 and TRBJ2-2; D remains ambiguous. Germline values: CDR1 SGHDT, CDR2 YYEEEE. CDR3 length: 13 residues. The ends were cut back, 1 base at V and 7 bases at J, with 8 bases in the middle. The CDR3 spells CASSLKRGGELFF. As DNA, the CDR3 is TGTGCCAGCAGCTTGAAGCGAGGCGGGGAGCTGTTTTTT.

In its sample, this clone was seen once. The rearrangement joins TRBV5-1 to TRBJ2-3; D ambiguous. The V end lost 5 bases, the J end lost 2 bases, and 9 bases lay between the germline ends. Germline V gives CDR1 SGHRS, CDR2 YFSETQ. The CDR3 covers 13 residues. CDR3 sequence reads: CASSFDFTDTQYF. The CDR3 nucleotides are TGCGCCAGCAGTTTTGACTTCACAGATACGCAGTATTTT.

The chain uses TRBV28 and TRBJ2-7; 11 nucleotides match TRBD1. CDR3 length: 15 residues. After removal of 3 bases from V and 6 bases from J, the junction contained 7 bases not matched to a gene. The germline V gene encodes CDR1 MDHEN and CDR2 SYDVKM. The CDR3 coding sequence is TGTGCCAGCAGTTTCGGGACAGGGGGGATAGGCGAGCAGTACTTC. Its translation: CASSFGTGGIGEQYF.

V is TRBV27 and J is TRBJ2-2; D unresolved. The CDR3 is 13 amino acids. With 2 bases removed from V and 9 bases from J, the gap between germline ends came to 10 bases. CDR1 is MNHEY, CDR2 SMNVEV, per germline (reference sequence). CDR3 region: CASSLARGRELFF. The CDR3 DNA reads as TGTGCCAGCAGTTTAGCAAGAGGCCGGGAGCTGTTTTTT.